Below, 21 T cell receptor beta chains from the same sample are listed, as sequenced in a study of control samples from healthy donors and cancer patients. Some clones are missing from TCRdb's copy, which holds only in-frame ones; the method was immunoSEQ multiplex PCR. The sample has 150,000 to 200,000 clones; approximately 92% are singletons. Sequenced: blood. Receptors originate from a man aged 25-45 years in good health.

The CDR3: CASSRTRDSNNSPLHF. The DNA of the CDR3 is TGTGCCAGCAGCCGTACCCGGGACAGCAATAATTCACCCCTCCACTTT. The chain is built from TRBV4-2 and TRBJ1-6; TRBD1 matches 7 bases. Germline V gene sequence: CDR1 LGHNA, CDR2 YNFKEQ. This CDR3 contains 16 residues. Trimming took 4 bases from V and 5 from J; bases not matched to a gene: 8.

This clone has only a few counts. The chain combines TRBV11-2 with TRBJ2-7, with 9 bases matching TRBD2. V dropped 0 bases and J dropped 7; count of bases not matched to a gene: 4. This CDR3 contains 14 residues. CDR1 is SGHAT and CDR2 is FQNNGV in the germline V gene. CDR3 in amino acids: CASSLDRSGGEQYF. Here the CDR3 DNA reads TGTGCCAGCAGCTTAGATAGGAGCGGGGGGGAGCAGTACTTC.

This clone has only one observation. The CDR3 protein is CASSLPAATNEKLFF. The CDR3 DNA sequence: TGCGCCAGCAGCTTGCCCGCCGCAACTAATGAAAAACTGTTTTTT. This chain links TRBV5-1 with TRBJ1-4; D ambiguous. This CDR3 region has 15 residues. Trimming removed 1 base from V and 0 bases from J, with 7 bases in between. Per the germline V gene, CDR1 is SGHRS and CDR2 is YFSETQ.

This clone was seen just once. Other DNA sequences from this sample encode an identical CDR3 as well. This sequence joins TRBV3-1 (or the pseudogene TRBV3-2) and TRBJ2-5, with TRBD2 matching 15 bases. This CDR3 comprises 16 residues. V was pared by 4 bases and J by 2 bases, with 2 bases of the junction left unmatched. Per germline, CDR1 LGHDT and CDR2 YNNKEL (reference sequence). The CDR3 coding sequence is TGTGCCAGCAGCCGCGGACTAGCGGGGGGGCAAGAGACCCAGTACTTC. Its protein is CASSRGLAGGQETQYF.

V usage is TRBV6-5 and J usage is TRBJ1-1; a weak D match, TRBD1 (5 bases). In germline, CDR1 is MNHEY, CDR2 SVGAGI. This CDR3 contains 15 residues. V lost 5 bases and J 0 bases, leaving 13 bases between the germline ends. The CDR3 DNA reads TGTGCCAGCAGTCAACCCGGGACGGTGAACACTGAAGCTTTCTTT. It is translated as CASSQPGTVNTEAFF.

The genes are TRBV19 and TRBJ1-1; D remains unclear. The length of the CDR3 is 13 residues. Germline V CDR1 and CDR2: LNHDA, SQIVND (reference sequence). Deletions cut 3 bases from V and 1 base from J, with 6 bases between. The CDR3 protein is CASSIWENTEAFF. The CDR3 nucleotides read TGTGCCAGTAGTATCTGGGAGAACACTGAAGCTTTCTTT.

The chain couples TRBV6-5 to TRBJ1-4; 8 bases fit TRBD1. The germline V gene has CDR1 MNHEY and CDR2 SVGAGI. The CDR3 is 14 residues long. V gave up 6 bases and J gave up 4 bases; unmatched junction bases: 4. CDR3 sequence (DNA): TGTGCCAGCAGGGTACAGGGGGGTAATGAAAAACTGTTTTTT. Its protein is CASRVQGGNEKLFF.

This chain joins TRBV5-1 and TRBJ1-1; 8 nucleotides line up with TRBD1. V was clipped by 4 bases and J by 0 bases; unmatched bases: 8. The CDR3 is 16 residues long. Germline V gene data show CDR1 as SGHRS and CDR2 as YFSETQ. The CDR3 DNA reads TGCGCCAGCAGCGTAACGACAGGGGCCGTGAACACTGAAGCTTTCTTT. Its protein is CASSVTTGAVNTEAFF.

The chain has TRBV18 and TRBJ2-7; D may be TRBD2 (6 bases). Germline V lookup: CDR1 KGHSH, CDR2 LQKENI. The length of the CDR3 is 16 residues. Deletions cut 6 bases from V and 4 bases from J, with 22 bases between. DNA for the CDR3: TGTGCCAGCTCGCGTACCGGGACTCGCACCGGTTACGAGCAGTACTTC. It encodes CASSRTGTRTGYEQYF.

V usage is TRBV9 and J usage is TRBJ2-7, with D tentatively TRBD2 (6 bases). The CDR3 runs to 16 residues. CDR1 is SGDLS, CDR2 YYNGEE, per germline. V lost 0 bases to trimming and J lost 2 bases, with 15 bases between them. This chain's CDR3 is CASSVAPGLGTYEQYF. The CDR3 nucleotides are TGTGCCAGCAGCGTAGCTCCGGGACTGGGAACCTACGAGCAGTACTTC.

This clone was recorded once. The chain links TRBV27 to TRBJ2-1; the D gene is possibly TRBD2 (5 bases). V shed 4 bases and J shed 8 bases, with 12 bases lying between them. This CDR3 contains 13 residues. In germline, CDR1 is MNHEY, CDR2 SMNVEV (reference sequence). The CDR3 nucleotides are TGTGCCAGCAGTTGGACGGCCGGGGATGAGCAGTTCTTC. Translated, it gives CASSWTAGDEQFF.

V is TRBV30 and J is TRBJ2-3; maybe TRBD1 (5 bases). This CDR3 region has 11 residues. Germline V gene lookup returns CDR1 GTSNPN and CDR2 SVGIG (reference sequence). Trimming took 4 bases from V and 12 from J, leaving 14 bases between them. DNA for the CDR3: TGTGCCTGGACTGACAGTCCCACCCAGTATTTT. Amino acids: CAWTDSPTQYF.

The chain links TRBV6-6 to TRBJ1-3; TRBD1 might be the D (5 bases). Germline lookup yields CDR1 MNHNY and CDR2 SVGAGI (reference sequence). The germline V and J ends were trimmed by 5 bases and 5 bases, with 16 bases remaining between them. This CDR3 is 15 amino acids long. The CDR3: CASSNGTPLRNTIYF. The CDR3 nucleotides read TGTGCCAGCAGTAATGGGACGCCGCTCCGAAACACCATATATTTT.

The V gene is TRBV5-1, the J gene TRBJ2-3, with TRBD1 matching over 8 bases. Per the germline V gene, CDR1 is SGHRS and CDR2 is YFSETQ. This CDR3 has 15 residues. V lost 2 bases, J lost 3 bases, and 5 bases stayed unmatched. CDR3 amino acids: CASSFGQGRTDTQYF. The CDR3 DNA reads TGCGCCAGCAGCTTTGGACAGGGTCGAACAGATACGCAGTATTTT.

This chain joins TRBV7-8 and TRBJ1-2; 9 bases are a match to TRBD1. The CDR3 runs 15 residues. Germline CDR1 SGHVS, CDR2 FQNEAQ. J was trimmed by 3 bases and V by 5 bases; bases with no gene match: 7. CDR3 DNA sequence: TGTGCCAGCAGCCCTCGGACAGGGGAAGACTATGGCTACACCTTC. Its protein product is CASSPRTGEDYGYTF.

This chain links TRBV5-6 with TRBJ1-1; D is uncertain. Looked up from germline, CDR1 is SGHDT and CDR2 is YYEEEE. The CDR3 totals 15 residues. The V end was cut by 0 bases, the J end by 4 bases, with 13 bases between. This chain's CDR3 is CASSLESWEGTEAFF. CDR3 sequence (DNA): TGTGCCAGCAGCTTGGAATCGTGGGAAGGCACTGAAGCTTTCTTT.

The genes are TRBV7-9 and TRBJ2-5; TRBD1 matches at 11 bases. J gave up 5 bases and V 5 bases, and 13 bases lay outside the gene matches. In germline, CDR1 is SEHNR, CDR2 FQNEAQ (reference sequence). The CDR3 has 17 residues. CDR3 residues: CASSQRTGGLLGETQYF. CDR3 sequence (DNA): TGTGCCAGCAGCCAAAGGACAGGGGGCCTTTTAGGGGAGACCCAGTACTTC.

The chain has TRBV27 and TRBJ2-1, with D tentatively TRBD1 (5 bases). CDR1 and CDR2 from the germline V gene are MNHEY and SMNVEV (reference sequence). Trimming shortened V by 7 bases and J by 5 bases, and 9 bases separated the two germline ends. This CDR3 contains 12 residues. The CDR3 nucleotides are TGTGCCAGCAAGTTAGGGGACAATGAGCAGTTCTTC. Encoded protein: CASKLGDNEQFF.

The chain couples TRBV29-1 to TRBJ1-2; D might be TRBD1 (5 bases). V lost 6 bases, J lost 7 bases, and 18 bases lay in between. This CDR3 is 13 amino acids long. Germline-derived CDR1 and CDR2 are SQVTM and ANQGSEA. The CDR3 bases are TGCAGCGTCAGGACATCACTAAATGGTGGCTACACCTTC. Its translation is CSVRTSLNGGYTF.

This clone came up once. The gene calls are TRBV10-1 and TRBJ1-2, with D tentatively TRBD1 (5 bases). Germline loops: CDR1 WNHNN, CDR2 SYGVQD (reference sequence). This CDR3 comprises 13 residues. Between the trimmed V and J ends, which lost 5 bases and 5 bases, there was a span of 12 bases. DNA of the CDR3: TGCGCCAGCAGTCCCGGGACCGAATATGGCTACACCTTC. Translated: CASSPGTEYGYTF.

The chain is built from TRBV18 and TRBJ2-7, with D uncertain. The CDR3 sequence is 14 residues long. Trimming took off 2 bases at V and 4 bases at J, with 12 bases between the two ends. Germline values: CDR1 KGHSH, CDR2 LQKENI. CDR3 DNA: TGTGCCAGCTCACCAAGGCTGGGTTTTTACGAGCAGTACTTC. Its translation is CASSPRLGFYEQYF.